Shown below are 9 T cell receptor beta chains from a single sample sequenced in a study of T cells in localized non-small cell lung cancer. Sequencing used immunoSEQ multiplex PCR; TCRdb keeps in-frame clones, though not all of them. The data hold some 64,000 clones, with more than 80% observed a single time. The sequencing used PBMCs, collected before any cancer treatment. The receptors were sampled from a man between 40 and 69 years old with stage II lung adenocarcinoma.

The chain uses TRBV11-3 and TRBJ2-1; 7 nucleotides line up with TRBD1. After removal of 5 bases from V and 3 bases from J, the junction contained 7 bases not matched to a gene. CDR3 length: 15 residues. Per the germline V gene, CDR1 is SGHNT and CDR2 is YENEEA. CDR3 coding DNA: TGTGCCAGCAGCCCCGAGGGGGCGATCTACAATGAGCAGTTCTTC. It specifies CASSPEGAIYNEQFF.

J is TRBJ2-1 and V is TRBV18, with 9 bases that match TRBD2. Germline V gene lookup returns CDR1 KGHSH and CDR2 LQKENI. The CDR3 runs to 17 residues. Losses at the gene ends were 5 bases for V and 0 bases for J; bases not matched to a gene: 8. CDR3 in amino acids: CASSSGISGSSYNEQFF. The CDR3 nucleotides read TGTGCCAGCTCATCAGGGATTAGCGGGAGCTCCTACAATGAGCAGTTCTTC.

CDR3 DNA sequence: TGTGCCAGCAGCCAAAGACCCTATGGCTACACCTTC. It translates to CASSQRPYGYTF. V gene TRBV14 combines with J gene TRBJ1-2, with no clear D. This CDR3 has 12 amino acids. Germline loops: CDR1 SGHDN, CDR2 FVKESK. V was clipped by 2 bases and J by 4 bases, with 5 bases between them.

The J gene is TRBJ2-1, the V gene TRBV14; D gene ambiguous. This CDR3 has 13 amino acids. Per germline, CDR1 SGHDN and CDR2 FVKESK. With 4 bases removed from V and 9 bases from J, the gap between germline ends came to 13 bases. The CDR3 protein is CASSPISRSEQFF. The CDR3, as DNA: TGTGCCAGCAGCCCGATAAGTAGGAGTGAGCAGTTCTTC.

The gene calls are TRBV9 and TRBJ2-1; possible D gene TRBD1, 6 bases. The CDR3 spans 16 residues. Trimming pared 2 bases from V and 2 bases from J, leaving 14 bases between. Germline values: CDR1 SGDLS, CDR2 YYNGEE. For the CDR3, the DNA is TGTGCCAGCAGCGTGGCCGGGACACAACCCTACAATGAGCAGTTCTTC. Translated: CASSVAGTQPYNEQFF.

The chain joins TRBV7-9 to TRBJ2-7, with D possibly being TRBD2 (6 bases). There are 17 residues in the CDR3. Germline assignment: CDR1 SEHNR and CDR2 FQNEAQ (reference sequence). V gave up 1 base and J gave up 3 bases, with 19 bases separating them. The CDR3 nucleotides read TGTGCCAGCAGCTTAGGGGTGGGGAGGACTCACAACTACGAGCAGTACTTC. Translating it yields CASSLGVGRTHNYEQYF.

V and J are TRBV9 and TRBJ2-1; TRBD2 agrees at 10 bases. The ends lost 2 bases at V and 0 bases at J; junction bases unmatched: 11. The germline V gene encodes CDR1 SGDLS and CDR2 YYNGEE. The CDR3 runs to 19 residues. CDR3 nucleotide sequence: TGTGCCAGCAGCGTCTCAGCGGGAGGGAGAAGGCTCTCCTACAATGAGCAGTTCTTC. It specifies CASSVSAGGRRLSYNEQFF. The complete variable domain, with remaining parts taken from reference TRBV9 and TRBJ2-1, reads DSGVTQTPKHLITATGQRVTLRCSPRSGDLSVYWYQQSLDQGLQFLIQYYNGEERAKGNILERFSAQQFPDLHSELNLSSLELGDSALYFCASSVSAGGRRLSYNEQFFGPGTRLTVL.

The chain couples TRBV18 to TRBJ1-4; D might be TRBD1 (6 bases). The V end was cut by 0 bases, the J end by 7 bases, with 9 bases between. This CDR3 contains 14 residues. CDR1 is KGHSH and CDR2 is LQKENI in the germline V gene. The CDR3 protein is CASSPPGAGEKLFF. The CDR3, as DNA: TGTGCCAGCTCACCACCGGGGGCAGGTGAAAAACTGTTTTTT.

This chain joins TRBV11-3 and TRBJ2-7, with a possible D match to TRBD2 (6 bases). Trimming removed 2 bases from V and 6 bases from J, with 29 bases in between. The CDR3 is 19 amino acids. Germline CDR1 reads SGHNT; CDR2 reads YENEEA. CDR3 bases: TGTGCCAGCAGCTTATCCCCATACGCTAGCGCTCCCCGCTCGGGCGAGCAGTACTTC. This codes for CASSLSPYASAPRSGEQYF.